This T cell receptor beta chain came from a study of neurological immune-mediated disorders. Study details: In a group of some 35 multiple sclerosis patients, roughly 30 had the relapsing-remitting type and 3 had the secondary progressive type. Overall study findings and caveats: The multiple sclerosis repertoire cluster had no association with any clinical or MRI feature.

The unsorted libraries had their origin in 2 million PBMCs stored at -80 C. A remark on this clonotype: Antigen unknown.

The cDNA came from 5'RACE, which used 10-nucleotide random UMIs. Each CDR3 protein gets one entry after TCRdb re-called the 5' RACE reads with MiXCR. The sample consists of tens of thousands of distinct CDR3 sequences, almost 2.5% of them appearing once. This receptor was identified in a woman aged 50 to 60 with multiple sclerosis. Sequenced material: PBMCs.

For the CDR3, the DNA is TGTGCCAGCTCACCATACGAGGTCCCTACGGCTTTCTTT. Its protein product is CASSPYEVPTAFF. J is TRBJ1-1 and V is TRBV18, with D hard to call. CDR1 is KGHSH, CDR2 LQKENI, per germline. V lost 2 bases, J lost 11 bases, and 15 bases lay in between. The CDR3 extends over 13 amino acids.